Below are 21 T cell receptor beta chains sequenced from a single sample in a study of blood T cell repertoires in COVID-19. Measured with immunoSEQ multiplex PCR; TCRdb has only the in-frame clones, and not every one. Here the sample spans 270,000 or so clones, about four fifths being singletons. The sequencing sample was made of peripheral blood. These receptors originate from a woman aged 18-35 years with acute or convalescent COVID-19.

A remark on this clone: Other DNA sequences in this specimen translate into the identical CDR3. V and J are TRBV27 and TRBJ1-1; 7 nucleotides agree with TRBD1. The CDR3 loop spans 14 amino acids. Unmatched junction bases numbered 4, after V lost 3 bases and J lost 3 bases. CDR1 is MNHEY, CDR2 SMNVEV, per germline (reference sequence). The CDR3 coding sequence is TGTGCCAGCAGTTTGAACAGGGGTGACACTGAAGCTTTCTTT. Amino acid sequence: CASSLNRGDTEAFF.

V gene TRBV6-4 combines with J gene TRBJ2-2; TRBD2 might be the D (6 bases). The ends were cut back, 4 bases at V and 2 bases at J, with 11 bases in the middle. Germline CDR1 is MRHNA and CDR2 is SNTAGT. The CDR3 totals 15 residues. This CDR3 reads CASSAGAGNTGELFF. CDR3 nucleotide sequence: TGTGCCAGCAGTGCGGGAGCCGGCAACACCGGGGAGCTGTTTTTT.

This chain links TRBV11-2 with TRBJ2-3, with 12 bases lining up with TRBD2. V lost 5 bases to trimming and J lost 6 bases; unmatched junction nucleotides: 9. Germline V gene lookup returns CDR1 SGHAT and CDR2 FQNNGV. This CDR3 is 16 amino acids long. As DNA, the CDR3 is TGTGCCAGCAGCACCGGACTAGCGGGATTTTGGGATACGCAGTATTTT. Protein sequence: CASSTGLAGFWDTQYF.

The gene calls are TRBV28 and TRBJ1-2; D gene unclear. The CDR3 loop spans 14 amino acids. The V gene's germline CDR1 is MDHEN and CDR2 SYDVKM. Trimming removed 3 bases from V and 3 bases from J, with 11 bases in between. CDR3 amino acids: CASSFIQQYYGYTF. CDR3 coding DNA: TGTGCCAGCAGTTTTATACAACAGTACTATGGCTACACCTTC.

V gene TRBV6-6 combines with J gene TRBJ1-6; TRBD1 aligns across 8 bases. This CDR3 comprises 13 residues. From germline, CDR1 is MNHNY and CDR2 SVGAGI (reference sequence). V gave up 8 bases and J gave up 5 bases; unmatched junction bases: 2. CDR3 residues: CASGQGNNSPLHF. The CDR3 DNA follows: TGTGCCAGCGGACAGGGAAATAATTCACCCCTCCACTTT.

The chain has TRBV28 and TRBJ2-5; D is perhaps TRBD2 (6 bases). Germline V gene data show CDR1 as MDHEN and CDR2 as SYDVKM. V lost 4 bases and J 4 bases, leaving 10 bases between the germline ends. This CDR3 contains 13 residues. Here the CDR3 DNA reads TGTGCCAGCAGTTGGAGCGGGTCAGAGACCCAGTACTTC. This gives the protein CASSWSGSETQYF.

V is TRBV19 and J is TRBJ1-5, with TRBD1 matching 10 bases. V lost 6 bases, J lost 5 bases, and 7 bases stayed unmatched. The CDR3 has 15 amino acids. From germline, CDR1 is LNHDA and CDR2 SQIVND (reference sequence). CDR3 in amino acids: CASRKGQGRDQPQHF. The CDR3 DNA follows: TGTGCCAGTAGGAAGGGACAGGGGCGCGATCAGCCCCAGCATTTT.

The chain combines TRBV14 with TRBJ2-1, with TRBD2 matching 13 bases. CDR3 length: 15 residues. The J segment lost 12 bases and the V segment lost 1 base, leaving 6 bases of the junction unmatched. The germline V gene has CDR1 SGHDN and CDR2 FVKESK. CDR3: CASSQAPGTSGTQFF. The CDR3 DNA follows: TGTGCCAGCAGCCAAGCCCCTGGGACTAGCGGGACGCAGTTCTTC. The whole variable domain, filled in from reference TRBV14 and TRBJ2-1, reads EAGVTQFPSHSVIEKGQTVTLRCDPISGHDNLYWYRRVMGKEIKFLLHFVKESKQDESGMPNNRFLAERTGGTYSTLKVQPAELEDSGVYFCASSQAPGTSGTQFFGPGTRLTVL.

This chain links TRBV11-2 with TRBJ2-7; 8 nucleotides match TRBD1. From germline, CDR1 is SGHAT and CDR2 FQNNGV. The CDR3 loop spans 15 amino acids. Trimming at V came to 5 bases and at J to 2 bases, leaving 8 bases not matched to a gene. As DNA, the CDR3 is TGTGCCAGCAGCCCTCTACAGGGGGGCCCCTACGAGCAGTACTTC. It encodes CASSPLQGGPYEQYF.

The chain combines TRBV24-1 with TRBJ2-1; 8 bases map to TRBD2. The CDR3 loop spans 14 amino acids. CDR1 is KGHDR and CDR2 is SFDVKD in the germline V gene. With V trimmed by 0 bases and J by 9 bases, 3 bases remained unmatched. The CDR3 loop is CATSDLPGGGEQFF. The CDR3 coding sequence is TGTGCCACCAGTGATTTGCCGGGAGGGGGTGAGCAGTTCTTC.

This clone was detected a few times. V is TRBV18 and J is TRBJ1-3; D uncertain. CDR1 and CDR2 (germline): KGHSH, LQKENI. The V end lost 7 bases, the J end lost 0 bases, and 10 bases lay between the germline ends. The CDR3 consists of 14 residues. DNA of the CDR3: TGTGCCAGCTGTCCTCCGGGCTCTGGAAACACCATATATTTT. The encoded protein is CASCPPGSGNTIYF.

This chain joins TRBV24-1 and TRBJ1-2; 11 bases are a match to TRBD1. The length of the CDR3 is 17 residues. V lost 2 bases, J lost 3 bases, and 7 bases stayed unmatched. From germline, CDR1 is KGHDR and CDR2 SFDVKD. The CDR3 region has the DNA TGTGCCACCAGTGATTCTGGACAGGGGGCTGATGACTATGGCTACACCTTC. Residues: CATSDSGQGADDYGYTF.

This clone was recorded at least ten times. The genes are TRBV7-9 and TRBJ1-3, with 9 positions matching TRBD1. This CDR3 is built from 15 residues. The V gene's germline CDR1 is SEHNR and CDR2 FQNEAQ (reference sequence). Unmatched junction bases numbered 7, after V lost 6 bases and J lost 4 bases. The CDR3 here is CASSWGQGTGNTIYF. The CDR3 DNA sequence: TGTGCCAGCAGTTGGGGACAGGGAACCGGAAACACCATATATTTT.

This chain connects TRBV11-2 to TRBJ2-1; D is possibly TRBD2 (5 bases). V dropped 8 bases and J dropped 4 bases, with 15 bases sitting between them. CDR1 is SGHAT, CDR2 FQNNGV, per germline. The CDR3 covers 14 residues. The CDR3: CASQAGLVYNEQFF. The CDR3 nucleotides read TGTGCCAGCCAGGCAGGACTGGTATACAATGAGCAGTTCTTC.

The rearrangement joins TRBV12-3 or TRBV12-4 to TRBJ2-7, with TRBD2 as a possible D gene (5 bases). V lost 7 bases and J 6 bases, leaving 16 bases between the germline ends. The CDR3 spans 13 residues. CDR3 region: CASTLTRDLEQYF. The CDR3 region has the DNA TGTGCCAGCACCTTGACCCGGGATCTCGAGCAGTACTTC.

This clone was detected a few times. The chain joins TRBV5-4 to TRBJ1-2; the D is unclear. The CDR3 runs 15 residues. CDR1 and CDR2 from the germline V gene are SGHNT and YYREEE (reference sequence). V was clipped by 3 bases and J by 4 bases, with 16 bases between them. The CDR3 bases are TGTGCCAGCAGCTGGTCCGGGTCTAACACCTATGGCTACACCTTC. Its translation is CASSWSGSNTYGYTF.

This chain joins TRBV6-5 and TRBJ1-3; tentative D call: TRBD1 (5 bases). CDR1 is MNHEY, CDR2 SVGAGI, per germline. Between the trimmed V and J ends, which lost 6 bases and 0 bases, there was a span of 9 bases. The CDR3 has 14 residues. The CDR3 coding sequence is TGTGCCAGCAGCAGCGACAGCTCTGGAAACACCATATATTTT. It specifies CASSSDSSGNTIYF.

In its sample, this clone was seen a few times. The J gene is TRBJ2-7, the V gene TRBV11-2; 9 bases are shared with TRBD2. V was pared by 1 base and J by 6 bases, with 10 bases of the junction left unmatched. The CDR3 spans 16 residues. Germline values: CDR1 SGHAT, CDR2 FQNNGV. CDR3 nucleotide sequence: TGTGCCAGCAGCTTAGTAGTCGCGGGAGGGCCTTTCGAGCAGTACTTC. This gives the protein CASSLVVAGGPFEQYF.

The chain has TRBV6-2 or TRBV6-3 and TRBJ1-2, with 8 bases aligning to TRBD1. Per germline, CDR1 MNHEY and CDR2 SVGEGT. This CDR3 region has 15 residues. With 5 bases clipped from V and 4 bases from J, the junction kept 9 bases outside the gene matches. The CDR3 loop reads CASSPRQGRGYGYTF. CDR3 nucleotides: TGTGCCAGCAGTCCACGACAGGGGCGAGGCTATGGCTACACCTTC.

This clone was counted a single time. The chain employs TRBV18 and TRBJ1-1; 7 positions match TRBD1. V shed 0 bases and J 3 bases; nucleotides not matched to a gene: 4. Germline-derived CDR1 and CDR2 are KGHSH and LQKENI. The CDR3 spans 15 residues. This CDR3 reads CASSPPSGTDTEAFF. The DNA for the CDR3 is TGTGCCAGCTCACCACCGTCCGGGACAGACACTGAAGCTTTCTTT.

The chain employs TRBV28 and TRBJ2-3, with D perhaps TRBD1 (6 bases). The CDR3 length is 14 residues. V shed 5 bases and J shed 2 bases, with 11 bases lying between them. The germline V gene has CDR1 MDHEN and CDR2 SYDVKM. For the CDR3, the DNA is TGTGCCAGCAGTGAGGACAGCACCACAGATACGCAGTATTTT. It translates to CASSEDSTTDTQYF.